This is a list of T cell receptor beta chains from one sample in a study of blood T cell repertoires in COVID-19. The table came from immunoSEQ multiplex PCR; TCRdb's copy has only in-frame clones and leaves some out. The data hold more than 350,000 clones, with approximately 87% observed a single time. The sample comprised peripheral blood. The receptor set was obtained from a woman between 25 and 40 years old with COVID-19, enrolled during active disease. Each CDR3 is given with its conserved first and last residue. The D gene is left open where the match is weak. A row's size may be missing; if present it is once, few, many or a size class.

J: TRBJ1-1
D: .
V: TRBV3-1/TRBV3-2
size: .
CDR3: CASSQGGEANTEAFF
DNA: TGTGCCAGCAGCCAAGGGGGGGAGGCGAACACTGAAGCTTTCTTT

J: TRBJ2-2
D: .
V: TRBV2
size: .
CDR3: CASSDSEAVGTGELFF
DNA: TGTGCCAGCAGTGACTCGGAAGCGGTCGGGACCGGGGAGCTGTTTTTT

J: TRBJ2-1
D: .
V: TRBV6-2/TRBV6-3
size: .
CDR3: CASSYSLRNNEQFF
DNA: TGTGCCAGCAGTTACTCCCTGCGAAACAATGAGCAGTTCTTC

J: TRBJ2-3
D: TRBD1
V: TRBV9
size: .
CDR3: CASSSPGQGTDTQYF
DNA: TGTGCCAGCAGCTCTCCGGGACAGGGGACAGATACGCAGTATTTT

J: TRBJ1-1
D: .
V: TRBV28
size: once
CDR3: CASSLRGNTEAFF
DNA: TGTGCCAGCAGTCTTAGGGGGAACACTGAAGCTTTCTTT

J: TRBJ2-7
D: .
V: TRBV1
size: few
CDR3: CTSSPAGGRGDEQYF
DNA: TGCACCAGCAGCCCAGCGGGAGGGCGCGGTGACGAGCAGTACTTC

J: TRBJ2-1
D: TRBD2
V: TRBV5-1
size: few
CDR3: CASSYSSGRRFDEQFF
DNA: TGCGCCAGCAGCTATTCCAGCGGGAGAAGGTTTGATGAGCAGTTCTTC

J: TRBJ2-7
D: TRBD1
V: TRBV28
size: .
CDR3: CASSHTGTGGFDEQYF
DNA: TGTGCCAGCAGTCATACCGGGACAGGGGGCTTCGACGAGCAGTACTTC

J: TRBJ2-7
D: .
V: TRBV3-1/TRBV3-2
size: .
CDR3: CASSPDSSYEQYF
DNA: TGTGCCAGCAGCCCGGACAGCTCCTACGAGCAGTACTTC

J: TRBJ2-3
D: TRBD2
V: TRBV6-5
size: .
CDR3: CASSYGAGADTQYF
DNA: TGTGCCAGCAGTTACGGGGCGGGGGCAGATACGCAGTATTTT

J: TRBJ1-3
D: .
V: TRBV11-2
size: .
CDR3: CASSTQGSYRSNTIYF
DNA: TGTGCCAGCAGCACCCAGGGCAGCTACCGATCCAACACCATATATTTT

J: TRBJ2-7
D: TRBD2
V: TRBV7-9
size: .
CDR3: CASSRSGSHEQYF
DNA: TGTGCCAGCAGCCGTAGCGGGAGCCACGAGCAGTACTTC

J: TRBJ1-3
D: .
V: TRBV7-8
size: few
CDR3: CASSSGNTIYF
DNA: TGTGCCAGCAGCTCAGGAAACACCATATATTTT

J: TRBJ2-7
D: .
V: TRBV5-6
size: .
CDR3: CASSFGGSLSYEQYF
DNA: TGTGCCAGCAGCTTTGGAGGGAGTCTATCCTACGAGCAGTACTTC

J: TRBJ2-1
D: TRBD2
V: TRBV30
size: .
CDR3: CAWRGLGFDEQFF
DNA: TGTGCCTGGAGGGGACTAGGTTTCGATGAGCAGTTCTTC